This T cell receptor beta chain stems from a study of blood T cell repertoires in COVID-19. Clones were sequenced by immunoSEQ multiplex PCR, and TCRdb holds only the in-frame ones, with some missing. The sample has about 190,000 clones, roughly 81% seen once; the top ten hold 10% to 15%. V dropped 3 bases and J dropped 4; count of bases not matched to a gene: 8. The CDR3 consists of 15 residues. The germline CDR1 and CDR2 sequences are MNHNS and SASEGT. The chain employs TRBV6-1 and TRBJ1-2; 7 bases align to TRBD1. The sequenced sample was peripheral blood. The TCR originated in an elderly woman with COVID-19, enrolled during active disease. CDR3 in amino acids: CASSDLSGTVYGYTF. The CDR3 nucleotides are TGTGCCAGCAGTGACCTATCCGGGACAGTCTATGGCTACACCTTC.